This entry concerns a single TCR beta chain. Authors' analysis steps: Amplified reference gene primers provided the basis for estimating nucleated cell counts. Profiling relied on immunoSEQ multiplex PCR, and the TCRdb table lists in-frame clones only, not all of them. The V and J calls and clone size come from that table; D and trimming were worked out from the DNA. This table holds more than 85,000 clones, about four fifths found once. The CDR3 runs to 14 residues. Germline CDR1 reads SGHAT; CDR2 reads FQNNGV. Trimming removed 5 bases from V and 6 bases from J, with 16 bases in between. The data originate from a study of blood T cell repertoires in COVID-19. Across the whole study: The United States, Italy and Spain supplied acute and convalescent COVID-19 samples. T cells, B-cell-depleted T cells, or PBMCs supplied cDNA or gDNA.

The receptor was derived from a man of 80 years or more with acute or convalescent COVID-19. Material for sequencing was peripheral blood. J is TRBJ1-1 and V is TRBV11-2; D gene ambiguous. The CDR3 nucleotides are TGTGCCAGCAGCCCCCGGGTTTCAGTCCCTGAAGCTTTCTTT. It encodes CASSPRVSVPEAFF. Variable domain in full (rest from reference TRBV11-2 and TRBJ1-1): EAGVAQSPRYKIIEKRQSVAFWCNPISGHATLYWYQQILGQGPKLLIQFQNNGVVDDSQLPKDRFSAERLKGVDSTLKIQPAKLEDSAVYLCASSPRVSVPEAFFGQGTRLTVV.